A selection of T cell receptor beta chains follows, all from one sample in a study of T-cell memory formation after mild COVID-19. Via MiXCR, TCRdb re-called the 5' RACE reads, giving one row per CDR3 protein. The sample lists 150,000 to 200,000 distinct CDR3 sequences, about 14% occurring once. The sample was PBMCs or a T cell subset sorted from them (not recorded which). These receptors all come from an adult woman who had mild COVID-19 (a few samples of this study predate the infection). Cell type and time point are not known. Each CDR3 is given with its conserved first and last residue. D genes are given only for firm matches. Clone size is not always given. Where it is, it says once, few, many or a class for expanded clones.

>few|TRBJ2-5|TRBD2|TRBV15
CATSRSRSLAGEETQYF
TGTGCCACCAGCAGATCCCGCTCACTAGCGGGAGAAGAGACCCAGTACTTC
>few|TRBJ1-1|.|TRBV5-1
CASSLLIGSGNTEAFF
TGCGCCAGCAGCTTGTTAATCGGGTCAGGAAACACTGAAGCTTTCTTT
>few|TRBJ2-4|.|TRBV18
CASSPWPSGVKNIQYF
TGTGCCAGCTCACCATGGCCCTCAGGGGTAAAAAACATTCAGTACTTC
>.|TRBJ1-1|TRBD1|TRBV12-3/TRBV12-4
CASSFGRGRVNTEAFF
TGTGCCAGCAGTTTTGGCAGGGGGCGAGTGAACACTGAAGCTTTCTTT
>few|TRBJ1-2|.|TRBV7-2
CASSIWTELDGYTF
TGTGCCAGCAGCATATGGACGGAGCTCGATGGCTACACCTTC
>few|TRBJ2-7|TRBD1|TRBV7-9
CASSPWGTGNYEQYF
TGTGCCAGCAGCCCCTGGGGGACAGGGAACTACGAGCAGTACTTC
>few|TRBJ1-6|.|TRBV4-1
CASSQEQGYNSPLHF
TGCGCCAGCAGCCAAGAGCAGGGATATAATTCACCCCTCCACTTT
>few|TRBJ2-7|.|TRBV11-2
CASSSGGSGYEQYF
TGTGCCAGCAGCTCAGGGGGTAGCGGCTACGAGCAGTACTTC
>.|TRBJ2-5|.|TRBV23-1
CASSQVTQYF
TGCGCCAGCAGTCAGGTGACCCAGTACTTC
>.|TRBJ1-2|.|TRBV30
CAWSRMLRQLAYGYTF
TGTGCCTGGAGCCGTATGCTGAGGCAGCTGGCCTATGGCTACACCTTC
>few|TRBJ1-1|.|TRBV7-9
CASSLGLGAEAFF
TGTGCCAGCAGCTTAGGTTTAGGTGCTGAAGCTTTCTTT
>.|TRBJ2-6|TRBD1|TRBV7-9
CASSSRDRSGANVLTF
TGTGCCAGCAGCTCCCGGGACAGGTCTGGGGCCAACGTCCTGACTTTC
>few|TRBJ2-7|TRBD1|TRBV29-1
CSASGQAGEQYF
TGCAGCGCTTCCGGACAGGCTGGGGAGCAGTACTTC
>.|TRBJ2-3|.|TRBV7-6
CASSLEASPDTQYF
TGTGCCAGCAGCTTAGAAGCGAGCCCAGATACGCAGTATTTT
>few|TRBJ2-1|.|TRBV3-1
CASSQDRRGPNEQFF
TGTGCCAGCAGCCAAGACAGGAGGGGGCCCAATGAGCAGTTCTTC
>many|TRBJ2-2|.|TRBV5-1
CASSLGLAIGTGELFF
TGCGCCAGCAGCTTGGGGCTAGCGATAGGCACCGGGGAGCTGTTTTTT
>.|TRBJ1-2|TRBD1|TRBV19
CASSPQGARGYTF
TGTGCCAGTAGCCCACAGGGGGCGAGAGGCTACACCTTC
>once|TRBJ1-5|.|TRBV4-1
CASSQVAGDNQPQHF
TGCGCCAGCAGCCAAGTAGCCGGGGACAATCAGCCCCAGCATTTT
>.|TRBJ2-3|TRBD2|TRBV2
CASRPALAGETDTQYF
TGTGCCAGCAGACCTGCCCTAGCGGGAGAAACAGATACGCAGTATTTT
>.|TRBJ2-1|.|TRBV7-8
CASSSARSSYNEQFF
TGTGCCAGCAGCTCCGCGAGAAGCTCCTACAATGAGCAGTTCTTC
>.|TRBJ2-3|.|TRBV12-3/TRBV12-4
CASTYGHSTDTQYF
TGTGCCAGCACCTACGGCCATAGCACAGATACGCAGTATTTT
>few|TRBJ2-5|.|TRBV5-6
CASSSPEALLEETQYF
TGTGCCAGCAGCTCCCCTGAGGCCTTGCTAGAAGAGACCCAGTACTTC
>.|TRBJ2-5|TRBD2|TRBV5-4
CASSARLAGETQYF
TGTGCCAGCAGCGCCAGACTAGCGGGAGAGACCCAGTACTTC
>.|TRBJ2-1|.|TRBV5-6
CASSLARGEQFF
TGTGCCAGCAGCTTGGCCCGAGGTGAGCAGTTCTTC
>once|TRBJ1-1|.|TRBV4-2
CASSQEYLVTEAFF
TGTGCCAGCAGCCAAGAGTACCTAGTGACTGAAGCTTTCTTT
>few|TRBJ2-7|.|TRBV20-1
CSAGRPGGLNEQYF
TGCAGTGCTGGCAGACCGGGCGGGTTGAACGAGCAGTACTTC
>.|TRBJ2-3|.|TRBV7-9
CASSYGRGEGADTQYF
TGTGCCAGCAGCTATGGTCGTGGAGAGGGAGCAGATACGCAGTATTTT
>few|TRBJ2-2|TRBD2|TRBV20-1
CSARDLLAGANTGELFF
TGCAGTGCTAGAGATTTATTAGCGGGAGCGAACACCGGGGAGCTGTTTTTT
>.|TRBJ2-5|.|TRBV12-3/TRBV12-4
CASTLKRQETQYF
TGTGCCAGCACCCTCAAGCGCCAAGAGACCCAGTACTTC
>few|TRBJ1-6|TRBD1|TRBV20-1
CSSQGGQGSPLHF
TGCAGTTCTCAAGGGGGACAGGGTTCACCCCTCCACTTT
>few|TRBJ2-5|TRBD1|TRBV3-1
CASSQDRQGAHETQYF
TGTGCCAGCAGCCAAGATCGCCAGGGGGCTCACGAGACCCAGTACTTC
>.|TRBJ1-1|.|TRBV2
CATNRDVAEAFF
TGTGCCACCAACAGGGATGTCGCTGAAGCTTTCTTT
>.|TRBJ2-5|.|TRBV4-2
CASSRGSGLEAETQYF
TGTGCCAGCAGCCGGGGCTCGGGACTGGAGGCGGAGACCCAGTACTTC
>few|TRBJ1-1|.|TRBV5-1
CASSSGQRVNTEAFF
TGCGCCAGCAGCTCAGGACAGCGTGTGAACACTGAAGCTTTCTTT
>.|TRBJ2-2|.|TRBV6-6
CASSYAGGSTGELFF
TGTGCCAGCAGTTACGCGGGTGGTTCCACCGGGGAGCTGTTTTTT